Listed below are T cell receptor beta chains from one sample, sequenced in a study of T-cell memory formation after mild COVID-19. TCRdb fed the 5' RACE reads into MiXCR, producing one record per CDR3 protein. Of 250,000 to 350,000 distinct CDR3 sequences in the sample, approximately 19% are singletons; the top ten hold 20% to 25%. What was sequenced was PBMCs or a T cell subset sorted from them (not recorded which). Source of these receptors: a man between 18 and 29 years old who had mild COVID-19 (a few samples of this study predate the infection). Cell type and time point are not known. Each CDR3 is given with its conserved first and last residue. The order of the fields is V gene, D gene, clone size, J gene, CDR3 DNA, CDR3 protein. The D gene is left open where the match is weak. Part of the rows lack a size; the others show once, few, many or a class for expanded clones.

TRBV4-1,-,-,TRBJ2-6,TGCGCCAGCAGCCAAAGAGGGGTAGTGAGCTCTGGGGCCAACGTCCTGACTTTC,CASSQRGVVSSGANVLTF
TRBV9,-,many,TRBJ2-3,TGTGCCAGCAGCGGCGCGGCAGATACGCAGTATTTT,CASSGAADTQYF
TRBV4-1,TRBD2,-,TRBJ2-3,TGCGCCAGCAGCCAAGAGTTTACTAGCGGGGGTACAGATACGCAGTATTTT,CASSQEFTSGGTDTQYF
TRBV3-1,-,-,TRBJ1-2,TGTGCCAGCAGCCTCGCCTCAGGTCACAGCTATGGCTACACCTTC,CASSLASGHSYGYTF
TRBV12-3/TRBV12-4,-,few,TRBJ2-3,TGTGCCAGCAGACCAAGGCGGCGGTCACCTAGCACAGATACGCAGTATTTT,CASRPRRRSPSTDTQYF
TRBV28,TRBD1,-,TRBJ1-5,TGTGCCAGCAGCCACAAACCGGGACAGGGAAGCTATAGCAATCAGCCCCAGCATTTT,CASSHKPGQGSYSNQPQHF
TRBV7-3,-,few,TRBJ2-6,TGTGCCAGCAGCCCCTCCGGGACCTCTGGGGCCAACGTCCTGACTTTC,CASSPSGTSGANVLTF
TRBV7-2,-,-,TRBJ2-3,TGTGCCAGCAGGACGGATACAGATACGCAGTATTTT,CASRTDTDTQYF
TRBV11-2,TRBD1,few,TRBJ2-5,TGTGCCAGCAGCTACCCGACAGGGGGAGAGACCCAGTACTTC,CASSYPTGGETQYF
TRBV5-4,-,-,TRBJ2-7,TGTGCCAGCAGCCGGCTGGGATTAAGCTCCTACGAGCAGTACTTC,CASSRLGLSSYEQYF
TRBV7-2,-,-,TRBJ1-1,TGTGCCAGCAGCTATCTCAGGGGTGGCACTGAAGCTTTCTTT,CASSYLRGGTEAFF
TRBV15,-,-,TRBJ2-7,TGTGCCACCAGCAGAGCAGGGGGCGGGGGATCCTACGAGCAGTACTTC,CATSRAGGGGSYEQYF
TRBV7-3,-,many,TRBJ1-2,TGTGCCAGCAGCTTTTCGCGAGAGAGTGGCTACACCTTC,CASSFSRESGYTF
TRBV3-1,TRBD1,many,TRBJ1-2,TGTGCCAGCAGCCTTAATTTCGCAGGGGGCGGCTACACCTTC,CASSLNFAGGGYTF
TRBV7-6,-,few,TRBJ1-1,TGTGCCAGCGGCCCGCGGGACGGTTCTATGAACACTGAAGCTTTCTTT,CASGPRDGSMNTEAFF
TRBV6-1,-,-,TRBJ1-1,TGTGCCAGCAGTTCCCTGGCGGGCCCCACTGAAGCTTTCTTT,CASSSLAGPTEAFF
TRBV20-1,-,-,TRBJ1-6,TGCAGTGCTAGAGACTCCGGACAAGCCAGCTATAATTCACCCCTCCACTTT,CSARDSGQASYNSPLHF
TRBV5-1,-,many,TRBJ1-1,TGCGCCAGCAGCTTGGTCGGGTCGACTGAAGCTTTCTTT,CASSLVGSTEAFF
TRBV20-1,TRBD2,few,TRBJ2-1,TGCAGTGCTGGCGGGACTAGCGGGGGGGGCAATGAGCAGTTCTTC,CSAGGTSGGGNEQFF
TRBV7-6,-,-,TRBJ2-1,TGTGCCAGCAGTCAAAAACCGGGACCGTCCCACCCGGCGCATTACAATGAGCAGTTCTTC,CASSQKPGPSHPAHYNEQFF